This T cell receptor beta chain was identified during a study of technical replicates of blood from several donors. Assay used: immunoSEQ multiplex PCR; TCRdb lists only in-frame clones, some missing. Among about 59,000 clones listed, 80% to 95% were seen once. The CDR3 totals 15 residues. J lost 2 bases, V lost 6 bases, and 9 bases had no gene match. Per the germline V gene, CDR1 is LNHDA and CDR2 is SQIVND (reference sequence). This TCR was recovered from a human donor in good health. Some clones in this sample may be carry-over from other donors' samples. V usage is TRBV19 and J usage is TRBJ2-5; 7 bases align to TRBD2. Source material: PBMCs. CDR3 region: CASRPTGRDQETQYF. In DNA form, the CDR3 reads TGTGCCAGTAGACCAACGGGGAGGGATCAAGAGACCCAGTACTTC.